These 26 T cell receptor beta chains share one sample of origin, sequenced in a study of shared clonotypes between healthy human individuals. Method: immunoSEQ multiplex PCR; TCRdb's copy keeps in-frame clones and lacks some. Seen here are some 2 million clones, over 85% observed once, and the top ten hold 0.1% to 0.15%. Source material: naive CD4+ T cells sorted from blood. Subset given: CD45RA+ positively selected. The receptors originated from a man aged 18 to 29 in good health.

This clone appeared once. The V gene is TRBV30, the J gene TRBJ2-2; possible D gene TRBD1, 6 bases. Per the germline V gene, CDR1 is GTSNPN and CDR2 is SVGIG (reference sequence). V lost 8 bases and J 1 base, leaving 20 bases between the germline ends. The CDR3 runs to 16 residues. CDR3 region: CAQTRPEGENTGELFF. The CDR3 region has the DNA TGTGCCCAAACCCGTCCCGAGGGGGAGAACACCGGGGAGCTGTTTTTT.

Concerning this clone: A junction boundary mismatches the germline segment, possibly from a read error. V gene TRBV30 combines with J gene TRBJ2-7; D perhaps matches TRBD1 (6 bases). This CDR3 contains 12 residues. The germline CDR1 and CDR2 sequences are GTSNPN and SVGIG (reference sequence). CDR3 nucleotide sequence: TGTGCCTGGAGTGCCCGCACCCTCACAGGGAACTTC. Its protein product is CAWSARTLTGNF.

The genes are TRBV5-1 and TRBJ2-3; 13 positions match TRBD2. The CDR3 has 18 residues. J gave up 0 bases and V 3 bases, and 7 bases lay outside the gene matches. CDR1 and CDR2 from the germline V gene are SGHRS and YFSETQ. The CDR3 region has the DNA TGCGCCAGCAGCTGGAGGGGGACTAGCGGGATCAGCACAGATACGCAGTATTTT. Translated, it gives CASSWRGTSGISTDTQYF.

V is TRBV5-1 and J is TRBJ1-1; perhaps TRBD1 as D (6 bases). CDR1 and CDR2 (germline): SGHRS, YFSETQ. Deletions cut 5 bases from V and 7 bases from J, with 18 bases between. The CDR3 runs 14 residues. CDR3 sequence (DNA): TGCGCCAGCAGGTCGAAGACAGGAGGCGGTGAAGCTTTCTTT. Protein product: CASRSKTGGGEAFF.

This CDR3 is CARPGTGVYGYTF. In DNA form, the CDR3 reads TGTGCCAGGCCCGGGACAGGGGTCTATGGCTACACCTTC. The V call is TRBV6-4, the J call TRBJ1-2; 10 bases map to TRBD1. The V gene's germline CDR1 is MRHNA and CDR2 SNTAGT. CDR3 length: 13 residues. The V gene end was trimmed by 9 bases and the J gene end by 4 bases; junction bases not matched to a gene: 5.

The chain couples TRBV5-1 to TRBJ2-5; TRBD2 agrees at 8 bases. Looked up from germline, CDR1 is SGHRS and CDR2 is YFSETQ. J lost 5 bases, V lost 0 bases, and 6 bases had no gene match. The CDR3 runs to 15 residues. For the CDR3, the DNA is TGCGCCAGCAGCTTGGGTGCCGGGGGGGCCGAGACCCAGTACTTC. Amino acid sequence: CASSLGAGGAETQYF.

Turning to this clone: The sample carries other DNA sequences with the same CDR3. V usage is TRBV2 and J usage is TRBJ1-5, with D uncertain. The CDR3 has 11 residues. CDR1 and CDR2 (germline): SNHLY, FYNNEI. Deletions cut 6 bases from V and 4 bases from J, with 4 bases between. This chain's CDR3 is CASSLNQPQHF. The DNA for the CDR3 is TGTGCCAGCAGCCTAAATCAGCCCCAGCATTTT.

The chain's CDR3 is CASSPGTSGITDTQYF. CDR3 DNA: TGCGCCAGCAGCCCTGGGACTAGCGGAATCACAGATACGCAGTATTTT. This chain links TRBV5-1 with TRBJ2-3; 11 bases map to TRBD2. The CDR3 loop spans 16 amino acids. Trimming at V came to 4 bases and at J to 2 bases, leaving 6 bases not matched to a gene. The germline CDR1 and CDR2 sequences are SGHRS and YFSETQ.

V usage is TRBV7-2 and J usage is TRBJ2-1; 9 nucleotides agree with TRBD2. V dropped 1 base and J dropped 8; count of bases not matched to a gene: 9. CDR3 length: 16 residues. CDR1 and CDR2 from the germline V gene are SGHTA and FQGNSA. This CDR3 is CASSLVGGRAADEQFF. In nucleotides, the CDR3 is TGTGCCAGCAGCTTAGTTGGCGGGAGGGCCGCGGATGAGCAGTTCTTC.

This clone was found once. Additional DNA sequences in this sample encode the identical CDR3. The V call is TRBV5-1, the J call TRBJ1-1, with a weak D call TRBD1 (6 bases). V was pared by 2 bases and J by 0 bases, with 8 bases between. This CDR3 is 14 amino acids long. In germline, CDR1 is SGHRS, CDR2 YFSETQ. CDR3 in DNA: TGCGCCAGCAGCTTTACAGGGATGAACACTGAAGCTTTCTTT. This codes for CASSFTGMNTEAFF.

This clone was observed a single time. The rearrangement uses TRBV10-1 and TRBJ2-5; D possibly uses TRBD1 or TRBD2 (5 bases each). V was shortened by 4 bases and J by 5 bases, with 11 bases between the two germline ends. The CDR3 loop spans 13 amino acids. In germline, CDR1 is WNHNN, CDR2 SYGVQD (reference sequence). Here the CDR3 reads CASSAGPRETQYF. DNA of the CDR3: TGCGCCAGCAGTGCGGGGCCCAGGGAGACCCAGTACTTC.

A few counts support this clone. V and J are TRBV5-6 and TRBJ2-5; D unclear. The CDR3 is 11 residues long. Germline assignment: CDR1 SGHDT and CDR2 YYEEEE. The V and J ends lost 1 base and 7 bases respectively, with 5 bases between them. CDR3 loop: CASSLYGTQYF. Written as DNA, the CDR3 is TGTGCCAGCAGCTTGTATGGGACCCAGTACTTC.

The chain joins TRBV6-1 to TRBJ2-3; 8 nucleotides line up with TRBD2. Germline V lookup: CDR1 MNHNS, CDR2 SASEGT. The CDR3 runs 16 residues. V trimming: 4 bases; J trimming: 6 bases; junction bases outside the gene matches: 12. CDR3 DNA sequence: TGTGCCAGCAGTGTGGGGGGACTAGTTGTCACTGATACGCAGTATTTT. Translation gives CASSVGGLVVTDTQYF.

This chain joins TRBV5-4 and TRBJ2-5; 8 bases are shared with TRBD1. The germline gives CDR1 SGHNT, CDR2 YYREEE (reference sequence). J gave up 4 bases and V 4 bases, and 6 bases lay outside the gene matches. The CDR3 is made up of 14 amino acids. CDR3 in amino acids: CASSLGQELETQYF. The CDR3 coding sequence is TGTGCCAGCAGCCTGGGACAGGAACTAGAGACCCAGTACTTC. Variable domain in full (rest from reference TRBV5-4 and TRBJ2-5): ETGVTQSPTHLIKTRGQQVTLRCSSQSGHNTVSWYQQALGQGPQFIFQYYREEENGRGNFPPRFSGLQFPNYSSELNVNALELDDSALYLCASSLGQELETQYFGPGTRLLVL.

The V and J genes are TRBV28 and TRBJ1-2, with D possibly being TRBD1 (6 bases). Looked up from germline, CDR1 is MDHEN and CDR2 is SYDVKM. The CDR3 is made up of 15 amino acids. V dropped 8 bases and J dropped 0 bases, with 16 bases sitting between them. The CDR3 DNA sequence: TGTGCCAGCTTTGCCACAGGGCGAGCTAACTATGGCTACACCTTC. Amino acids: CASFATGRANYGYTF.

The chain recombines TRBV4-2 with TRBJ1-5; perhaps TRBD1 as D (6 bases). The germline V gene encodes CDR1 LGHNA and CDR2 YNFKEQ. This CDR3 comprises 16 residues. The V and J ends lost 0 bases and 4 bases respectively, with 13 bases between them. In nucleotides, the CDR3 is TGTGCCAGCAGCCAAGAATCAGGGGTAGGGAATCAGCCCCAGCATTTT. Translating it yields CASSQESGVGNQPQHF.

The rearrangement joins TRBV6-5 to TRBJ1-4; D ambiguous. The CDR3 extends over 15 amino acids. The V end was cut by 6 bases, the J end by 1 base, with 12 bases between. The germline CDR1 and CDR2 sequences are MNHEY and SVGAGI. CDR3 in amino acids: CASSPRLRTNEKLFF. Written as DNA, the CDR3 is TGTGCCAGCAGCCCCCGTCTGAGAACTAATGAAAAACTGTTTTTT.

On this clone: A junction boundary mismatches the germline segment, possibly from a read error. The rearrangement links TRBV28 to TRBJ2-3; the D gene is possibly TRBD2 (5 bases). The CDR3 runs 17 residues. Germline V gene lookup returns CDR1 MDHEN and CDR2 SYDVKM. The CDR3 DNA sequence: TGCGCCAGCAGTTTATGGGCGGCGGGCGGAAGCACAGATACGCAGTATTTT. Its translation: CASSLWAAGGSTDTQYF. Full variable domain (rest looked up from reference TRBV28 and TRBJ2-3): DVKVTQSSRYLVKRTGEKVFLECVQDMDHENMFWYRQDPGLGLRLIYFSYDVKMKEKGDIPEGYSVSREKKERFSLILESASTNQTSMYLCASSLWAAGGSTDTQYFGPGTRLTVL.

The rearrangement joins TRBV19 to TRBJ2-7; D possibly uses TRBD1 or TRBD2 (6 bases each). This CDR3 has 14 amino acids. Germline V CDR1 and CDR2: LNHDA, SQIVND (reference sequence). Trimming removed 4 bases from V and 2 bases from J, with 12 bases in between. CDR3 region: CASSKKGGPYEQYF. DNA of the CDR3: TGTGCCAGTAGTAAGAAGGGGGGTCCCTACGAGCAGTACTTC.

This chain joins TRBV5-6 and TRBJ1-1; the D gene is possibly TRBD1 (6 bases). This CDR3 spans 14 amino acids. The V end was cut by 4 bases, the J end by 7 bases, with 17 bases between. Germline V CDR1 and CDR2: SGHDT, YYEEEE. This CDR3 reads CASSAPTGGGEAFF. The CDR3 nucleotides read TGTGCCAGCAGCGCCCCTACCGGGGGCGGTGAAGCTTTCTTT.

The chain joins TRBV30 to TRBJ2-7, with D possibly being TRBD1 (5 bases). CDR1 is GTSNPN, CDR2 SVGIG, per germline (reference sequence). V dropped 1 base and J dropped 7 bases, with 14 bases sitting between them. The CDR3 is 13 residues long. The CDR3 is CAWSGSRAQEQYF. The DNA of the CDR3 is TGTGCCTGGAGTGGGTCCAGGGCGCAAGAGCAGTACTTC.

The chain carries TRBV4-1 and TRBJ2-7; either TRBD1 or TRBD2 may fit D (5 bases each). Germline V gene sequence: CDR1 MGHRA, CDR2 YSYEKL. The CDR3 extends over 16 amino acids. The V and J ends lost 0 bases and 12 bases respectively, with 24 bases between them. CDR3 residues: CASSQDQSGREKAPYF. The DNA of the CDR3 is TGCGCCAGCAGCCAAGATCAGTCGGGACGGGAAAAGGCACCGTACTTC.

The chain uses TRBV11-1 and TRBJ2-2; 10 bases are shared with TRBD1. Germline V gene sequence: CDR1 SGHAT, CDR2 FQDESV (reference sequence). This CDR3 spans 14 amino acids. V was pared by 5 bases and J by 7 bases, with 4 bases of the junction left unmatched. CDR3 bases: TGTGCCAGCAGCGCGGGACAGGGGATCGGGGAGCTGTTTTTT. It is translated as CASSAGQGIGELFF.

Remarks on this clone: This specimen includes other DNA sequences encoding the same CDR3. The chain carries TRBV5-1 and TRBJ1-1, with 8 bases that match TRBD1. The CDR3 has 14 amino acids. The germline gives CDR1 SGHRS, CDR2 YFSETQ. Trimming took 4 bases from V and 0 from J; bases not matched to a gene: 2. The CDR3 sequence: CASSRGQVNTEAFF. As DNA, the CDR3 is TGCGCCAGCAGCAGGGGACAGGTGAACACTGAAGCTTTCTTT.

The chain has TRBV5-4 and TRBJ2-7, with D uncertain. Looked up from germline, CDR1 is SGHNT and CDR2 is YYREEE (reference sequence). There are 12 residues in the CDR3. Between the trimmed V and J ends, which lost 3 bases and 3 bases, there was a span of 7 bases. CDR3: CASSSDVYEQYF. For the CDR3, the DNA is TGTGCCAGCAGCTCGGACGTCTACGAGCAGTACTTC.

J is TRBJ2-7 and V is TRBV6-5, with TRBD1 matching 10 bases. This CDR3 is built from 14 residues. The V segment lost 2 bases and the J segment 5 bases; nucleotides outside the gene matches: 3. Germline loops: CDR1 MNHEY, CDR2 SVGAGI. CDR3 in amino acids: CASSYRDRGHEQYF. The CDR3 coding sequence is TGTGCCAGCAGTTACCGGGACAGGGGCCACGAGCAGTACTTC.